This TCR beta chain derives from a study of blood T cell repertoires in COVID-19. TCRdb's table, derived via immunoSEQ multiplex PCR, lists solely in-frame clones and lacks some. The sample includes around 170,000 clones, around 86% of them seen just once. Sequenced: PBMCs or T cells enriched from blood (not recorded which). The TCR originated in a woman aged 30 to 39 who had recovered from COVID-19.

This CDR3 is CASSPTSGRAGGELFF. The CDR3 DNA sequence: TGTGCCAGTAGCCCTACTAGCGGGAGGGCCGGCGGGGAGCTGTTTTTT. The chain is built from TRBV19 and TRBJ2-2; TRBD2 agrees at 13 bases. CDR1 is LNHDA, CDR2 SQIVND, per germline (reference sequence). The length of the CDR3 is 16 residues. Trimming at V came to 6 bases and at J to 7 bases, leaving 8 bases not matched to a gene.